This is a list of T cell receptor beta chains from one sample in a study of cytotoxic CD8 clonotypes in ibrutinib-treated CLL. Generated by immunoSEQ multiplex PCR, the TCRdb table keeps only in-frame clones and is missing some. The sample records about 200,000 clones, 65% to 80% being singletons. Sample: PBMCs, taken after 12 months of ibrutinib treatment. The receptors originated from a human donor with chronic lymphocytic leukemia. CDR3s include the opening cysteine and the closing phenylalanine or tryptophan. Fields, in order: J gene, V gene, D gene, clone size, CDR3 protein, CDR3 DNA. The D gene is left open where the match is weak. Some rows mark clone size as missing; the rest say once, few, many or name a class of expanded clone.

>TRBJ2-1|TRBV30|.|.
CAWSRRGNEQFF
TGTGCCTGGAGTCGTAGGGGGAATGAGCAGTTCTTC
>TRBJ1-4|TRBV6-5|.|.
CASTRPGTGKLFF
TGTGCCAGCACCCGCCCAGGGACGGGAAAACTGTTTTTT
>TRBJ2-1|TRBV27|.|once
CASSLPPFRVQFF
TGTGCCAGCAGTCTCCCACCCTTTCGGGTCCAGTTCTTC
>TRBJ2-1|TRBV6-1|.|.
CASRQDIQPYNEQFF
TGTGCCAGCAGACAGGACATTCAGCCCTACAATGAGCAGTTCTTC
>TRBJ1-3|TRBV5-6|.|few
CASTRSTGTQFSGNTIYF
TGTGCCAGCACGCGATCTACCGGGACACAGTTCTCTGGAAACACCATATATTTT
>TRBJ2-7|TRBV30|TRBD2|.
CAWSVWGPNSGRSNEQYF
TGTGCCTGGAGTGTTTGGGGCCCCAATAGCGGGAGGAGCAACGAGCAGTACTTC
>TRBJ1-2|TRBV16|TRBD1|.
CASSQPGQFYGYTF
TGTGCCAGCAGCCAACCGGGACAGTTCTATGGCTACACCTTC
>TRBJ1-5|TRBV6-1|.|.
CASSLSYNQPQHF
TGTGCCAGCTCTTTGAGCTACAATCAGCCCCAGCATTTT
>TRBJ1-1|TRBV6-4|.|.
CASSHRVVNTEAFF
TGTGCCAGCAGCCACAGGGTGGTAAACACTGAAGCTTTCTTT
>TRBJ2-7|TRBV28|TRBD2|.
CASKDPVAGGGEQYF
TGTGCCAGCAAGGATCCCGTAGCGGGAGGGGGCGAGCAGTACTTC
>TRBJ1-5|TRBV18|.|once
CASSPLRDQPQHF
TGTGCCAGCTCACCGCTCAGAGATCAGCCCCAGCATTTT
>TRBJ2-6|TRBV18|TRBD2|once
CASSPPYGGGRSSGANVLTF
TGTGCCAGCTCACCACCGTATGGTGGCGGGAGGTCTTCTGGGGCCAACGTCCTGACTTTC
>TRBJ2-4|TRBV29-1|.|.
CSVEQGTDIQYF
TGCAGCGTTGAACAGGGCACGGACATTCAGTACTTC
>TRBJ2-7|TRBV5-1|TRBD1|.
CASSPDRPTYEQYF
TGCGCCAGCAGCCCGGACAGGCCGACCTACGAGCAGTACTTC